The entry below gives a single T cell receptor (beta chain) sequence along with its context. Each PCR replicate run on unsorted PBMC took in approximately 310 ng DNA, tens of thousands of T cell genomes. Clones were read by immunoSEQ multiplex PCR, and TCRdb kept only the in-frame ones, dropping some. The table lists 470,000 or so clones, 70% to 85% of them singletons. This sample is part of a study of shared clonotypes between healthy human individuals. Per germline, CDR1 MNHEY and CDR2 SMNVEV (reference sequence). This CDR3 spans 15 amino acids. With V trimmed by 5 bases and J by 7 bases, 12 bases remained unmatched.

The sample taken for sequencing was PBMCs. J is TRBJ2-7 and V is TRBV27; TRBD1 matches 9 bases. The receptor was derived from a woman between 40 and 55 years old in good health. Some clones in this sample may be carry-over from other donors' samples. The CDR3 region has the DNA TGTGCCAGCAGTAAACAGGGGGCTGACTACGGTGAGCAGTACTTC. This translates into CASSKQGADYGEQYF.